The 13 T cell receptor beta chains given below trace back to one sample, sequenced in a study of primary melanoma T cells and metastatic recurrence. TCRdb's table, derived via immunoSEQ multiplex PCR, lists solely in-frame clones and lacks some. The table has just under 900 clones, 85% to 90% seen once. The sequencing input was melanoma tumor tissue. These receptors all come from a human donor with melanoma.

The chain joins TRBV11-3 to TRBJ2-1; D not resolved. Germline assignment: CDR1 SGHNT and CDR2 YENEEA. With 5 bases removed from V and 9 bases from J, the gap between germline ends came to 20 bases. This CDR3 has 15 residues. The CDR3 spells CASSTGTRTVGEQFF. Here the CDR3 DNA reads TGTGCCAGCAGCACCGGTACAAGGACCGTGGGTGAGCAGTTCTTC.

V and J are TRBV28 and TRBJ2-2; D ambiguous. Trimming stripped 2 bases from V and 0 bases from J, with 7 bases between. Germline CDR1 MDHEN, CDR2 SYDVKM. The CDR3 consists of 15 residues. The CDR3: CASSLITANTGELFF. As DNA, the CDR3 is TGTGCCAGCAGTTTAATAACGGCGAACACCGGGGAGCTGTTTTTT.

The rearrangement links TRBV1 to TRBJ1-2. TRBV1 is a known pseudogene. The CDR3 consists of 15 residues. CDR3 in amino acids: CASSQDLGRDYGYTF. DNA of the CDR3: TGCGCCAGCAGCCAAGATCTTGGGAGGGACTATGGCTACACCTTC.

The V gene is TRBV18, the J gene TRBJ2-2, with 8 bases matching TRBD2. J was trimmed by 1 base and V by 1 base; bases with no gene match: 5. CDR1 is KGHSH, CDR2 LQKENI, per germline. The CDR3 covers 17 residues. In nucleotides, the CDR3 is TGTGCCAGCTCACCACTCCCTAGCGGGCTGAACACCGGGGAGCTGTTTTTT. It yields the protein CASSPLPSGLNTGELFF.

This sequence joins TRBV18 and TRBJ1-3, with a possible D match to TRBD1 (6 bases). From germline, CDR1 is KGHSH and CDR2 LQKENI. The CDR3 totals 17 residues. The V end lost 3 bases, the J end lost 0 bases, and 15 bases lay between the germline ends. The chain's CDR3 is CASSPLRTASSGNTIYF. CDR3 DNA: TGTGCCAGCTCACCCCTAAGGACAGCCAGCTCTGGAAACACCATATATTTT.

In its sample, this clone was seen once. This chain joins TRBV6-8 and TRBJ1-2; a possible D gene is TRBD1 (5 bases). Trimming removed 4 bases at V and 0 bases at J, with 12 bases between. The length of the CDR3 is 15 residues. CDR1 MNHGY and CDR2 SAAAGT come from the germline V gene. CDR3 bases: TGTGCCAGCAGTTTGTCGGCAGGGCCTAACTATGGCTACACCTTC. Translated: CASSLSAGPNYGYTF.

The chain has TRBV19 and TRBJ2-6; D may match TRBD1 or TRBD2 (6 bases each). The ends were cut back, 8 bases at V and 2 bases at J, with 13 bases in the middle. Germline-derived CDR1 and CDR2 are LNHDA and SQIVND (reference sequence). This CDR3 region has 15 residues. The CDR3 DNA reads TGTGCCAGTCAATTTCGGGGGCCTGGGGCCAACGTCCTGACTTTC. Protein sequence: CASQFRGPGANVLTF.

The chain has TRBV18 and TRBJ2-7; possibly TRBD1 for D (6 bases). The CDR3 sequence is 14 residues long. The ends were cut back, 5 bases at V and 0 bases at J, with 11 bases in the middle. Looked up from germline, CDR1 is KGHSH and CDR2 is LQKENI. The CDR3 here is CASSSRTASYEQYF. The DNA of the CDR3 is TGTGCCAGCTCATCTCGGACAGCCTCCTACGAGCAGTACTTC.

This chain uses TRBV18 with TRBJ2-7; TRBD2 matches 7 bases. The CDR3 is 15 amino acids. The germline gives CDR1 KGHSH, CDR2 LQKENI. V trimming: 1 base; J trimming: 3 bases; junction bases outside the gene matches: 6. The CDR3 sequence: CASSPQGGSLYEQYF. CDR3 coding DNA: TGTGCCAGCTCACCACAGGGAGGGAGCCTCTACGAGCAGTACTTC.

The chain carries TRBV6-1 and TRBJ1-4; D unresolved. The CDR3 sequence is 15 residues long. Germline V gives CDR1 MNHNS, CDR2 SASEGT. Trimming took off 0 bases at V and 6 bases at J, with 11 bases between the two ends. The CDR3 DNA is TGTGCCAGCAGTGAAGCTGTGGGGATGGATGAAAAACTGTTTTTT. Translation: CASSEAVGMDEKLFF.

As DNA, the CDR3 is TGTGCCAGCAGCAAGGAAGGACAGGGGCTAGAGACCCAGTACTTC. Translating gives CASSKEGQGLETQYF. The V and J genes are TRBV11-3 and TRBJ2-5; TRBD1 aligns across 9 bases. The CDR3 has 15 residues. Per the germline V gene, CDR1 is SGHNT and CDR2 is YENEEA. After removal of 5 bases from V and 4 bases from J, the junction contained 8 bases not matched to a gene.

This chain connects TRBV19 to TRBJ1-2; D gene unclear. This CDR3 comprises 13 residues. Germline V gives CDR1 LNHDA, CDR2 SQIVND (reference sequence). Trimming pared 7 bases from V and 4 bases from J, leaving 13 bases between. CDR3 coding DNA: TGTGCCAGTACCTCGGACTGGAGCTATGGCTACACCTTC. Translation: CASTSDWSYGYTF.

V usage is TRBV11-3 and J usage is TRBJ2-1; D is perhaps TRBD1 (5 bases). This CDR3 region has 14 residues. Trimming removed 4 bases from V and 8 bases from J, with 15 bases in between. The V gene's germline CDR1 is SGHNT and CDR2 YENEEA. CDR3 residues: CASSWTSLVDEQFF. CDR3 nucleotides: TGTGCCAGCAGCTGGACATCCCTGGTGGATGAGCAGTTCTTC.